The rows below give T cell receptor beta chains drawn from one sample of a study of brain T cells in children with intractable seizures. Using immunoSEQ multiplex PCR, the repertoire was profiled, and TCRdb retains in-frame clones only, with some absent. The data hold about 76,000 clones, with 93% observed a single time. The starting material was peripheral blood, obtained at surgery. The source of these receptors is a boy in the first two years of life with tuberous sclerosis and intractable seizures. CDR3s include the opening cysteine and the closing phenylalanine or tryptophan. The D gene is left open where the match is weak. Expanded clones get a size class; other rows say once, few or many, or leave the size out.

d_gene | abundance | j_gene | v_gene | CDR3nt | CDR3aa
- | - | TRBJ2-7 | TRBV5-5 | TGTGCCAGCAGCTTGTTCCGGGGCGGTCTCTACGAGCAGTACTTC | CASSLFRGGLYEQYF
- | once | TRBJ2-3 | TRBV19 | TGTGCCATCCAACAATACAGGGTGATAGGGCACACAGATACGCAGTATTTT | CAIQQYRVIGHTDTQYF
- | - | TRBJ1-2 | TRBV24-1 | TGTGCCACCAGTGAGGGGGGGCCAGACTATGGCTACACCTTC | CATSEGGPDYGYTF
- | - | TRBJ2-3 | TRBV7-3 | TGTGCCAGCAGCTTAAGAGAAACAGATACGCAGTATTTT | CASSLRETDTQYF
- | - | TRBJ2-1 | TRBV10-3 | TGTGCCATCAGTGAGGGGAGGTCAAATGAGCAGTTCTTC | CAISEGRSNEQFF
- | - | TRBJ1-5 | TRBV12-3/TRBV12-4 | TGTGCCAGCAGTTCACAGGGTTCCCAGCATTTT | CASSSQGSQHF
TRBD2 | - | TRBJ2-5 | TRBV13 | TGTGCCAGCAGCGCCCCCGGGGCGGGGGGGCCTTTGAAGACCCAGTACTTC | CASSAPGAGGPLKTQYF
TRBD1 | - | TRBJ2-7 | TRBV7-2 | TGTGCCAGCAGCTTACGTTCTGGACAGGGGACCTACGAGCAGTACTTC | CASSLRSGQGTYEQYF
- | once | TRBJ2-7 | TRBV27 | TGTGCCAGCAGTTTACGTTCGTCCAACTACGAGCAGTACTTC | CASSLRSSNYEQYF
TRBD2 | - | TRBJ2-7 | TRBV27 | TGTGCCAGCAGTTTCGGGACTAGCGGTTACGAGCAGTACTTC | CASSFGTSGYEQYF
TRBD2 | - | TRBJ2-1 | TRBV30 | TGTGCATTCGGAGCGCTAGCGGGAGTTCATGAGCAGTTCTTC | CAFGALAGVHEQFF
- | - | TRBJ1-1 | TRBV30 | TGTGCCTGGAGTGGCAACAGTCGGCCTGAAGCTTTCTTT | CAWSGNSRPEAFF
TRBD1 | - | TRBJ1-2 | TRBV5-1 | TGCGCCAGCAGCTTGGAGGGACAGGGCTATGGCTACACCTTC | CASSLEGQGYGYTF
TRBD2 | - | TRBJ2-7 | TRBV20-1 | TGCAGTGCTAGTAGCGGGAGGGCCTACGAGCAGTACTTC | CSASSGRAYEQYF
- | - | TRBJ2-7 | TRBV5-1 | TGCGCCAGCAGCCCTGGGACACTTTTGGGGATAGGCGAGCAGTACTTC | CASSPGTLLGIGEQYF
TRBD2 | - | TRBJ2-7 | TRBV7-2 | TGTGCCAGCAGCCCGGCCGCTAGCGGGGGCCTAGACTACGAGCAGTACTTC | CASSPAASGGLDYEQYF
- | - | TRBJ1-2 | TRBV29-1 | TGCAGCGTTAACGGGTTCCAGTATGGCTACACCTTC | CSVNGFQYGYTF
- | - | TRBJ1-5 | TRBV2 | TGTGCCAGCAGTGAAGGGAACCTCAATCAGCCCCAGCATTTT | CASSEGNLNQPQHF
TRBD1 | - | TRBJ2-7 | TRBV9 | TGTGCCAGCAGCGGCCGGGACAGGGAGTACGAGCAGTACTTC | CASSGRDREYEQYF
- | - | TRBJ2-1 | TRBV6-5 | TGTGCCAGCAGTTTTTTGAACTTCGGGAACAATGAGCAGTTCTTC | CASSFLNFGNNEQFF
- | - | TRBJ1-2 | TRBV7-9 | TGTGCCAGCAGCTTAGCAGCAAACTATGGCTACACCTTC | CASSLAANYGYTF
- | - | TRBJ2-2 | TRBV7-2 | TGTGCCAGCAGCCTAGAACACACCGGGGAGCTGTTTTTT | CASSLEHTGELFF
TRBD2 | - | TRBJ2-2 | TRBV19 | TGTGCCAGTAGTATTCTGGGACTAGGTGGTACCGGGGAGCTGTTTTTT | CASSILGLGGTGELFF
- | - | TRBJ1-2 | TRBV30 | TGTGCCTGGAACCGGGACACCTATGGCTACACCTTC | CAWNRDTYGYTF
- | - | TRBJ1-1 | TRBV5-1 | TGCGCCAGTAGGACAGACACTGAAGCTTTCTTT | CASRTDTEAFF